The 3 T cell receptor beta chains given below trace back to one sample, sequenced in a study of cytomegalovirus exposure and HLA in healthy donors. PCR employed 60 Vbeta and 13 Jbeta primers. Here immunoSEQ multiplex PCR was the method, and the copy in TCRdb shows in-frame clones only, minus some. The sample carries around 100,000 clones, less than 75% recorded once. The specimen sequenced was PBMCs. The origin of the receptors is a man aged 35-49 years in good health and CMV-seropositive.

The V call is TRBV6-6, the J call TRBJ2-1; D unclear. Trimming took 5 bases from V and 6 from J, leaving 8 bases between them. The germline V gene has CDR1 MNHNY and CDR2 SVGAGI (reference sequence). This CDR3 region has 12 residues. This CDR3 reads CASSPQVNEQFF. Here the CDR3 DNA reads TGTGCCAGCAGTCCCCAGGTCAATGAGCAGTTCTTC.

The chain carries TRBV5-1 and TRBJ2-1, with 10 bases lining up with TRBD2. The J segment lost 0 bases and the V segment lost 3 bases, leaving 6 bases of the junction unmatched. The CDR3 runs 17 residues. CDR1 SGHRS and CDR2 YFSETQ come from the germline V gene. As DNA, the CDR3 is TGCGCCAGCAGCTCCGGGACTAGCGCACGCTCCTACAATGAGCAGTTCTTC. Its translation is CASSSGTSARSYNEQFF.

The chain combines TRBV19 with TRBJ2-7, with 10 bases fitting TRBD1. V shed 4 bases, J shed 2 bases, and the junction held 8 bases outside the gene matches. The CDR3 spans 16 residues. The germline CDR1 and CDR2 sequences are LNHDA and SQIVND (reference sequence). The CDR3 here is CASSTSWTGGTYEQYF. DNA of the CDR3: TGTGCCAGTAGTACCTCCTGGACAGGGGGGACCTACGAGCAGTACTTC.